The 28 T cell receptor beta chains given below trace back to one sample, sequenced in a study of T cell repertoires in cytomegalovirus infection. TCRdb re-derived calls from the reads in MiXCR, one entry per CDR3 protein. The sample holds some 300,000 distinct CDR3 sequences, around 9.1% seen once. Sample: PBMCs. The receptors derive from a human donor in good health (CMV status not recorded). Some clones in this sample may be carry-over from other donors' samples.

CDR3 amino acids: CASSPKRWPGTGISGANVLTF. DNA for the CDR3: TGTGCCAGCAGCCCCAAAAGATGGCCCGGGACAGGGATCTCTGGGGCCAACGTCCTGACTTTC. V and J are TRBV5-4 and TRBJ2-6; 9 bases align to TRBD1. Per the germline V gene, CDR1 is SGHNT and CDR2 is YYREEE (reference sequence). This CDR3 contains 21 residues. Germline trimming cut 4 bases from V and 0 bases from J; bases unmatched to any gene: 17. The full variable domain, completed using reference TRBV5-4 and TRBJ2-6, is ETGVTQSPTHLIKTRGQQVTLRCSSQSGHNTVSWYQQALGQGPQFIFQYYREEENGRGNFPPRFSGLQFPNYSSELNVNALELDDSALYLCASSPKRWPGTGISGANVLTFGAGSRLTVL.

This clonotype was picked up many times. One end of the junction varies from germline; a read error may be responsible. This sequence joins TRBV29-1 and TRBJ1-2; D possibly corresponds to TRBD1 (5 bases). The CDR3 sequence is 12 residues long. Germline CDR1 and CDR2: SQVTM and ANQGSEA. This CDR3 is CSVVAGKGWYGF. CDR3 DNA: TGCAGCGTTGTTGCAGGGAAGGGTTGGTACGGCTTC.

This clonotype was seen ten or more times. The chain has TRBV27 and TRBJ2-5, with 14 bases identical to TRBD2. V was clipped by 8 bases and J by 0 bases; unmatched bases: 8. CDR1 is MNHEY, CDR2 SMNVEV, per germline (reference sequence). The CDR3 extends over 17 amino acids. The CDR3, as DNA: TGTGCCAGCGGCGGGACTAGCGGGGGCCGGTACCAAGAGACCCAGTACTTC. This sequence encodes CASGGTSGGRYQETQYF.

The V call is TRBV7-9, the J call TRBJ2-7; D remains ambiguous. The V and J ends lost 3 bases and 3 bases respectively, with 18 bases between them. The CDR3 runs 16 residues. CDR1 is SEHNR and CDR2 is FQNEAQ in the germline V gene (reference sequence). The CDR3 reads CASSLIAGGQLYEQYF. The CDR3 DNA follows: TGTGCCAGCAGCTTGATTGCTGGTGGCCAGCTCTACGAGCAGTACTTC.

At least ten counts were recorded for this clonotype. The rearrangement uses TRBV12-3 or TRBV12-4 and TRBJ2-5; D remains unclear. The CDR3 contains 14 residues. V was trimmed by 6 bases and J by 1 base, leaving 12 bases between them. The CDR3 loop reads CASSDWGFQETQYF. DNA for the CDR3: TGTGCCAGCAGCGATTGGGGTTTCCAAGAGACCCAGTACTTC.

This clonotype was detected ten times or more. J is TRBJ2-7 and V is TRBV29-1, with D unclear. Germline CDR1 and CDR2: SQVTM and ANQGSEA. V was clipped by 6 bases and J by 4 bases, with 22 bases between them. CDR3 length: 15 amino acids. The CDR3 loop is CSVGLTSRTSYEQYF. CDR3 nucleotides: TGCAGCGTAGGTTTGACCTCCCGGACGTCTTACGAGCAGTACTTC.

This clonotype was detected ten times or more. The chain couples TRBV7-2 to TRBJ1-1; D is perhaps TRBD1 (5 bases). CDR1 and CDR2 from the germline V gene are SGHTA and FQGNSA. The CDR3 extends over 14 amino acids. Trimming cost V 11 bases and J 1 base, with 17 bases left between them. The CDR3 region is CASRDARGNTEAFF. In DNA form, the CDR3 reads TGTGCCTCCCGGGACGCTCGCGGGAACACTGAAGCTTTCTTT.

This clonotype was detected many times. The V gene is TRBV28, the J gene TRBJ2-5; D is unclear. Germline CDR1 reads MDHEN; CDR2 reads SYDVKM. V lost 4 bases and J 7 bases, leaving 19 bases between the germline ends. The CDR3 totals 15 residues. The DNA of the CDR3 is TGTGCCAGCAGTTCGCCTCAGGTGTTTATTCGGACCCAGTACTTC. This encodes CASSSPQVFIRTQYF.

This clonotype was seen a handful of times. The genes are TRBV14 and TRBJ2-5, with D possibly matching TRBD1 (6 bases). The V end was cut by 0 bases, the J end by 5 bases, with 19 bases between. Germline V gene sequence: CDR1 SGHDN, CDR2 FVKESK. The CDR3 is made up of 17 amino acids. The CDR3 DNA sequence: TGTGCCAGCAGCCAAGATTTGAAGGGCTCAAGGGGGGAGACCCAGTACTTC. The encoded protein is CASSQDLKGSRGETQYF.

In this sample, this clonotype turned up a few times. The rearrangement links TRBV9 to TRBJ2-5; tentatively, D is TRBD2 (6 bases). Germline V lookup: CDR1 SGDLS, CDR2 YYNGEE. The CDR3 spans 14 residues. Trimming took off 4 bases at V and 5 bases at J, with 15 bases between the two ends. For the CDR3, the DNA is TGTGCCAGCAGCCCCCGGGCGGGGTCGGAGACCCAGTACTTC. Protein sequence: CASSPRAGSETQYF.

This clonotype has a count of ten or more. The V gene is TRBV19, the J gene TRBJ2-3; D may be TRBD1 or TRBD2 (6 bases each). The CDR3 length is 15 residues. Trimming took 5 bases from V and 1 from J, leaving 13 bases between them. Germline assignment: CDR1 LNHDA and CDR2 SQIVND (reference sequence). CDR3 in amino acids: CASSRSGAGTDTQYF. The CDR3 DNA sequence: TGTGCCAGTAGTCGGTCGGGGGCCGGCACAGATACGCAGTATTTT. Complete variable domain (other parts from reference TRBV19 and TRBJ2-3): DGGITQSPKYLFRKEGQNVTLSCEQNLNHDAMYWYRQDPGQGLRLIYYSQIVNDFQKGDIAEGYSVSREKKESFPLTVTSAQKNPTAFYLCASSRSGAGTDTQYFGPGTRLTVL.

Points on this clonotype: A much larger clone sits a single nucleotide away, making a read error possible. The chain links TRBV7-3 to TRBJ2-7; TRBD1 is a possible D gene (6 bases). Trimming took off 4 bases at V and 5 bases at J, with 15 bases between the two ends. Germline-derived CDR1 and CDR2 are SGHTA and FQGTGA. The CDR3 consists of 14 residues. CDR3 amino acids: CASSSRDTTHEQYF. In nucleotides, the CDR3 is TGTGCCAGCAGCTCAAGGGACACCACCCACGAGCAGTACTTC.

This clonotype was counted at least ten times. The CDR3 spells CASSLGGQSNEQFF. The CDR3 nucleotides are TGTGCCAGCAGCTTGGGAGGACAGAGCAATGAGCAGTTCTTC. The V and J genes are TRBV5-6 and TRBJ2-1; tentative D call: TRBD1 (6 bases). The germline V gene has CDR1 SGHDT and CDR2 YYEEEE. This CDR3 contains 14 residues. V shed 0 bases and J shed 6 bases, with 10 bases lying between them.

The CDR3 sequence is CATSSADGNTIYF. DNA for the CDR3: TGTGCCACCAGCAGCGCGGATGGAAACACCATATATTTT. V gene TRBV15 combines with J gene TRBJ1-3; D gene uncertain. The V end lost 3 bases, the J end lost 3 bases, and 6 bases lay between the germline ends. The CDR3 sequence is 13 residues long. CDR1 and CDR2 from the germline V gene are LNHNV and YYDKDF (reference sequence).

Note on this clonotype: With a much larger clone just one base away, this may be a read error. The chain links TRBV29-1 to TRBJ2-7; no clear D gene. This CDR3 comprises 14 residues. CDR1 is SQVTM, CDR2 ANQGSEA, per germline. CDR3: CSVVLHPGAYELYF. CDR3 nucleotides: TGCAGCGTTGTCCTGCACCCCGGTGCCTACGAGCTGTACTTC.

Of note for this clonotype: One base away lies a much larger clone, so this may be a sequencing read error. The chain uses TRBV27 and TRBJ2-7; no reliable D call. This CDR3 spans 15 amino acids. V lost 3 bases and J lost 2, with 14 bases in between. The germline V gene encodes CDR1 MNHEY and CDR2 SMNVEV (reference sequence). The CDR3 here is CASSFLASQAYEQYF. The CDR3 nucleotides read TGTGCCAGCAGTTTTCTGGCTAGTCAAGCCTACGAGCAGTACTTC.

This clonotype was detected many times. V is TRBV11-2 and J is TRBJ2-5; 14 bases are a match to TRBD2. Losses at the gene ends were 3 bases for V and 5 bases for J; bases not matched to a gene: 8. The CDR3 length is 17 residues. Germline V lookup: CDR1 SGHAT, CDR2 FQNNGV. The CDR3 loop reads CASSFLTSGGAGETQYF. The CDR3 region has the DNA TGTGCCAGCAGCTTCCTGACTAGCGGGGGGGCCGGTGAGACCCAGTACTTC.

This clonotype showed up many times. The chain couples TRBV29-1 to TRBJ2-2; no definite D call. V lost 4 bases and J 2 bases, leaving 11 bases between the germline ends. Germline assignment: CDR1 SQVTM and CDR2 ANQGSEA. The CDR3 runs 14 residues. As DNA, the CDR3 is TGCAGCGTTGTTAGTCAGGACAACACCGGGGAGCTGTTTTTT. Encoded protein: CSVVSQDNTGELFF.

A remark on this clonotype: A much larger clone differs from this one at a single base, so this may be a read error. This chain links TRBV10-3 with TRBJ2-1; D is ambiguous. V lost 5 bases and J lost 0, with 5 bases in between. This CDR3 is built from 13 residues. Per the germline V gene, CDR1 is ENHRY and CDR2 is SYGVKD. CDR3 amino acids: CAISRSSYNEQFF. CDR3 in DNA: TGTGCCATCAGTAGGAGCTCCTACAATGAGCAGTTCTTC.

This clonotype was detected many times. The chain combines TRBV7-2 with TRBJ2-5; D call uncertain. CDR1 and CDR2 from the germline V gene are SGHTA and FQGNSA. Trimming took off 2 bases at V and 4 bases at J, with 11 bases between the two ends. This CDR3 region has 14 residues. In DNA form, the CDR3 reads TGTGCCAGCAGCTTAAGCGTACGAGCAGAGACCCAGTACTTC. Translating it yields CASSLSVRAETQYF.

This clonotype was picked up many times. This sequence joins TRBV2 and TRBJ1-1; D is unclear. Looked up from germline, CDR1 is SNHLY and CDR2 is FYNNEI. V dropped 6 bases and J dropped 1 base, with 9 bases sitting between them. CDR3 length: 13 residues. The CDR3 region is CASSPDQNTEAFF. Written as DNA, the CDR3 is TGTGCCAGCAGCCCTGACCAGAACACTGAAGCTTTCTTT.

This clonotype was picked up many times. J is TRBJ2-7 and V is TRBV7-2; 8 nucleotides line up with TRBD1. This CDR3 is 16 amino acids long. Germline V CDR1 and CDR2: SGHTA, FQGNSA. V dropped 4 bases and J dropped 2; count of bases not matched to a gene: 10. The DNA of the CDR3 is TGTGCCAGCAGCTCGTCCCAGGGACAGGCCGCCTACGAGCAGTACTTC. As protein: CASSSSQGQAAYEQYF.

The sample holds many counts of this clonotype. The chain joins TRBV4-1 to TRBJ1-1, with D uncertain. The germline CDR1 and CDR2 sequences are MGHRA and YSYEKL. The CDR3 contains 14 residues. V was clipped by 0 bases and J by 5 bases, with 10 bases between them. CDR3 sequence (DNA): TGCGCCAGCAGCCAAGAGGCGGGAGGAACTGAAGCTTTCTTT. Encoded protein: CASSQEAGGTEAFF.

The chain has TRBV7-6 and TRBJ2-7; 7 bases map to TRBD1. The V gene end was trimmed by 10 bases and the J gene end by 0 bases; junction bases not matched to a gene: 15. This CDR3 contains 16 residues. Germline loops: CDR1 SGHVS, CDR2 FNYEAQ. CDR3 amino acids: CANIACYGTDSYEQYF. In DNA form, the CDR3 reads TGTGCCAACATTGCTTGTTACGGGACAGACTCCTACGAGCAGTACTTC. The complete variable domain, with remaining parts taken from reference TRBV7-6 and TRBJ2-7, reads GAGVSQSPRYKVTKRGQDVALRCDPISGHVSLYWYRQALGQGPEFLTYFNYEAQQDKSGLPNDRFSAERPEGSISTLTIQRTEQRDSAMYRCANIACYGTDSYEQYFGPGTRLTVT.

The V and J genes are TRBV6-2 or TRBV6-3 and TRBJ1-2; 12 positions agree with TRBD1. J was trimmed by 2 bases and V by 6 bases; bases with no gene match: 7. This CDR3 comprises 16 residues. Germline CDR1 is MNHEY and CDR2 is SVGEGT. CDR3 coding DNA: TGTGCCAGCAGACGCCCGGGACAGGGGGCCAACTATGGCTACACCTTC. Translating gives CASRRPGQGANYGYTF.

At least ten counts were recorded for this clonotype. The CDR3 loop is CASRHRAGYTF. As DNA, the CDR3 is TGTGCCAGCAGACACCGGGCTGGCTACACCTTC. This chain links TRBV6-6 with TRBJ1-2; unclear D gene. The CDR3 has 11 amino acids. Germline loops: CDR1 MNHNY, CDR2 SVGAGI (reference sequence). Deletions cut 6 bases from V and 7 bases from J, with 9 bases between.

This clonotype was seen repeatedly, ten times or more. The chain links TRBV7-2 to TRBJ2-2, with D possibly TRBD1 on 6 matching bases. V was pared by 5 bases and J by 9 bases, with 16 bases between. The CDR3 runs 14 residues. Germline V gene data show CDR1 as SGHTA and CDR2 as FQGNSA. CDR3 region: CASSLGTGRRELFF. DNA for the CDR3: TGTGCCAGCAGCCTAGGAACAGGGCGGAGGGAGCTGTTTTTT.

This clonotype has ten or more counts. The chain uses TRBV7-2 and TRBJ1-2, with 7 bases aligning to TRBD1. Per the germline V gene, CDR1 is SGHTA and CDR2 is FQGNSA. After removal of 7 bases from V and 4 bases from J, the junction contained 15 bases not matched to a gene. The length of the CDR3 is 16 residues. The chain's CDR3 is CASTTSSSTGVYGYTF. In DNA, the CDR3 is TGTGCCAGCACCACGAGCTCCTCAACAGGGGTCTATGGCTACACCTTC.